The 10 T cell receptor beta chains below all came from one sample that was sequenced in a study of T cell responses to AZD1222 COVID-19 vaccine. Clones were read by immunoSEQ multiplex PCR, and TCRdb kept only the in-frame ones, dropping some. The sample lists approximately 140,000 clones; roughly 90% were seen once. The material sequenced was peripheral blood, taken 28 days after the second AZD1222 dose. The receptors come from an adult who received the AZD1222 COVID-19 vaccine.

This chain uses TRBV6-2 or TRBV6-3 with TRBJ2-1; 10 bases align to TRBD2. Unmatched junction bases numbered 2, after V lost 6 bases and J lost 6 bases. Germline CDR1 and CDR2: MNHEY and SVGEGT. The length of the CDR3 is 13 residues. The CDR3 nucleotides read TGTGCCAGCAGCCTAGCGGGAGTCAATGAGCAGTTCTTC. It encodes CASSLAGVNEQFF.

The CDR3 bases are TGTGCCAGTAGGCGAGGAGCGACAGATACGCAGTATTTT. This gives the protein CASRRGATDTQYF. The rearrangement uses TRBV19 and TRBJ2-3; D is uncertain. The CDR3 loop spans 13 amino acids. The germline gives CDR1 LNHDA, CDR2 SQIVND (reference sequence). The V end lost 6 bases, the J end lost 3 bases, and 10 bases lay between the germline ends.

The gene calls are TRBV6-2 or TRBV6-3 and TRBJ2-7; D is undetermined. CDR3 length: 14 amino acids. Trimming removed 4 bases from V and 2 bases from J, with 12 bases in between. Per the germline V gene, CDR1 is MNHEY and CDR2 is SVGEGT. CDR3 protein: CASSLDGPTYEQYF. Written as DNA, the CDR3 is TGTGCCAGCAGTTTGGACGGACCAACCTACGAGCAGTACTTC.

The V call is TRBV5-5, the J call TRBJ2-7; perhaps TRBD2 as D (6 bases). The CDR3 extends over 13 amino acids. Trimming removed 1 base at V and 7 bases at J, with 12 bases between. The V gene's germline CDR1 is SGHKS and CDR2 YYEKEE (reference sequence). In DNA, the CDR3 is TGTGCCAGCAGCTTGTACACAGCGGGTGAGCAGTACTTC. Its protein is CASSLYTAGEQYF.

The CDR3 reads CSVGDSNQPQHF. Written as DNA, the CDR3 is TGCAGCGTTGGGGACAGTAATCAGCCCCAGCATTTT. V gene TRBV29-1 combines with J gene TRBJ1-5; 7 bases match TRBD1. There are 12 residues in the CDR3. With 4 bases clipped from V and 4 bases from J, the junction kept 1 base outside the gene matches. Germline values: CDR1 SQVTM, CDR2 ANQGSEA.

The chain employs TRBV28 and TRBJ2-7; D gene ambiguous. This CDR3 has 14 residues. V dropped 7 bases and J dropped 7 bases, with 20 bases sitting between them. The germline V gene encodes CDR1 MDHEN and CDR2 SYDVKM. CDR3: CASTLRTTKDEQYF. CDR3 bases: TGTGCCAGCACCCTAAGGACCACGAAAGATGAGCAGTACTTC.

The chain carries TRBV11-2 and TRBJ2-2; D may correspond to TRBD1 or TRBD2 (5 bases each). This CDR3 has 15 residues. Germline V lookup: CDR1 SGHAT, CDR2 FQNNGV. Trimming left V 7 bases short and J 6 bases short, with 18 bases between. Here the CDR3 DNA reads TGTGCCAGCACCTTCATGGGTGAGGGGCCCGGGGAGCTGTTTTTT. Translation: CASTFMGEGPGELFF.

The V and J genes are TRBV27 and TRBJ2-5; 14 bases agree with TRBD2. The CDR3 extends over 17 amino acids. Trimming removed 3 bases from V and 5 bases from J; junction bases left unmatched: 8. The germline V gene has CDR1 MNHEY and CDR2 SMNVEV (reference sequence). CDR3 bases: TGTGCCAGCAGTTTGACTAGCGGGAGGGCCGGTGGCGAGACCCAGTACTTC. As protein: CASSLTSGRAGGETQYF.

V and J are TRBV6-5 and TRBJ1-1; a weak D match, TRBD1 (6 bases). The CDR3 length is 12 residues. The germline V gene encodes CDR1 MNHEY and CDR2 SVGAGI. Trimming stripped 11 bases from V and 6 bases from J, with 16 bases between. The chain's CDR3 is CAGGRPISEAFF. The CDR3, as DNA: TGTGCCGGGGGCAGGCCTATTTCTGAAGCTTTCTTT.

The rearrangement links TRBV27 to TRBJ1-1; D remains ambiguous. V was trimmed by 3 bases and J by 5 bases, leaving 10 bases between them. This CDR3 region has 13 residues. The germline V gene has CDR1 MNHEY and CDR2 SMNVEV (reference sequence). This CDR3 reads CASSFGVGTEAFF. For the CDR3, the DNA is TGTGCCAGCAGTTTTGGGGTGGGGACTGAAGCTTTCTTT.